One sample yielded the 8 T cell receptor beta chains listed below, sequenced in a study of blood T cell repertoires in COVID-19. Some clones are missing from TCRdb's copy, which holds only in-frame ones; the method was immunoSEQ multiplex PCR. The sample shows hundreds of thousands of clones, 85% to 90% of them seen only once. Specimen: peripheral blood. The receptors were sampled from a woman in her fifties or sixties with COVID-19, enrolled during active disease.

The V and J genes are TRBV10-1 and TRBJ2-7; 9 bases match TRBD1. The J segment lost 4 bases and the V segment lost 4 bases, leaving 8 bases of the junction unmatched. Per germline, CDR1 WNHNN and CDR2 SYGVQD (reference sequence). The CDR3 contains 15 residues. The CDR3: CASSGLTGQGYEQYF. For the CDR3, the DNA is TGCGCCAGCAGTGGATTAACGGGACAGGGATACGAGCAGTACTTC.

The chain recombines TRBV6-5 with TRBJ2-7; 10 bases are a match to TRBD1. The CDR3 spans 14 residues. The J segment lost 6 bases and the V segment lost 4 bases, leaving 6 bases of the junction unmatched. Germline-derived CDR1 and CDR2 are MNHEY and SVGAGI. The CDR3 DNA sequence: TGTGCCAGCAGTTCCGACAGGGGGCCCTTCGAGCAGTACTTC. Its protein is CASSSDRGPFEQYF.

This rearrangement joins TRBV20-1 to TRBJ1-2; 9 nucleotides match TRBD1. The CDR3 is 10 amino acids. Germline V gene sequence: CDR1 DFQATT, CDR2 SNEGSKA (reference sequence). V lost 5 bases and J lost 14; bases outside the gene matches: 6. In nucleotides, the CDR3 is TGCAGTGCTTCACAACAGGGGGCGACCTTC. This translates into CSASQQGATF.

This clone has just a few counts. J is TRBJ1-5 and V is TRBV6-5; the D is unclear. Germline V gives CDR1 MNHEY, CDR2 SVGAGI. V was trimmed by 8 bases and J by 2 bases, leaving 13 bases between them. There are 14 residues in the CDR3. The CDR3 reads CASGPLMGNQPQHF. The CDR3 DNA reads as TGTGCCAGCGGGCCCCTGATGGGCAATCAGCCCCAGCATTTT.

This chain's CDR3 is CASSPMFFSGNTIYF. CDR3 sequence (DNA): TGTGCCAGCAGCCCTATGTTTTTCTCTGGAAACACCATATATTTT. The genes are TRBV3-1 (or the pseudogene TRBV3-2) and TRBJ1-3; D ambiguous. Germline V gene sequence: CDR1 LGHDT, CDR2 YNNKEL (reference sequence). CDR3 size: 15 residues. V was pared by 4 bases and J by 0 bases, with 10 bases between.

The chain is built from TRBV12-5 and TRBJ1-2, with 10 bases matching TRBD1. This CDR3 has 15 amino acids. Looked up from germline, CDR1 is LGHNT and CDR2 is FRNRAP. V shed 0 bases and J 8 bases; nucleotides not matched to a gene: 6. The CDR3 DNA reads TGTGCTAGTGGTTTGGTACTGGGGACAGGGGAAGGCTACACCTTC. Its protein product is CASGLVLGTGEGYTF.

V usage is TRBV6-5 and J usage is TRBJ1-2; D is unclear. This CDR3 comprises 14 residues. V was clipped by 6 bases and J by 0 bases, with 11 bases between them. Germline-derived CDR1 and CDR2 are MNHEY and SVGAGI. The CDR3 coding sequence is TGTGCCAGCAGCCGAACAGTCGCTAACTATGGCTACACCTTC. This gives the protein CASSRTVANYGYTF.

The chain couples TRBV9 to TRBJ2-1; TRBD2 might be the D (5 bases). From germline, CDR1 is SGDLS and CDR2 YYNGEE. V lost 2 bases and J 0 bases, leaving 9 bases between the germline ends. This CDR3 region has 15 residues. The DNA of the CDR3 is TGTGCCAGCAGCGTCGGACTTAGCTCCTACAATGAGCAGTTCTTC. As protein: CASSVGLSSYNEQFF. The full variable domain, its missing parts supplied by reference TRBV9 and TRBJ2-1, is DSGVTQTPKHLITATGQRVTLRCSPRSGDLSVYWYQQSLDQGLQFLIQYYNGEERAKGNILERFSAQQFPDLHSELNLSSLELGDSALYFCASSVGLSSYNEQFFGPGTRLTVL.